This TCR beta chain derives from a study of T cells after yellow fever vaccination. The study's findings and limits: After the booster, 96% of CD4 and just over 85% of CD8 primary-response clones were re-detected.

Concerning this clonotype itself: Antigen unknown.

The CDR3 has 15 amino acids. V lost 5 bases and J lost 5; bases outside the gene matches: 11. The germline V gene has CDR1 SGHVS and CDR2 FQNEAQ. The 5'RACE template-switching step produced TCR cDNA and added a universal primer site and UMIs. TCRdb used MiXCR to reprocess the 5' RACE reads, holding one entry per CDR3 protein. The sample carries 450,000 to 600,000 distinct CDR3 sequences, approximately 12% recorded once. The chain links TRBV7-8 to TRBJ2-5; 7 bases align to TRBD2. The starting material was PBMCs, obtained on the day of the yellow fever booster vaccination. The clonotype was recovered from a man between 25 and 39 years old who received the YFV17D yellow fever vaccine. The CDR3 nucleotides read TGTGCCAGCAGCCTTCCGCAGGGAGCGGGGGAGACCCAGTACTTC. Amino acids: CASSLPQGAGETQYF.